This TCR beta chain was sequenced in a study of blood T cell repertoires in COVID-19. Turning to the study itself: Specimens from acute and convalescent COVID-19 originated in the United States, Italy and Spain.

Libraries were prepared by immunoSEQ multiplex PCR; TCRdb keeps only in-frame clonotypes and omits some of them. The sample includes about 210,000 clones, 84% of them seen just once. This CDR3 is built from 15 residues. CDR1 and CDR2 from the germline V gene are MNHNY and SVGAGI (reference sequence). V was shortened by 0 bases and J by 3 bases, with 10 bases between the two germline ends. This sequence was found in a woman in her fifties or sixties with active or convalescent COVID-19. Sequencing used peripheral blood. J is TRBJ2-3 and V is TRBV6-6, with a possible D match to TRBD2 (7 bases). In DNA, the CDR3 is TGTGCCAGCAGTTACTCCAGGGGAGGGACAGATACGCAGTATTTT. It codes for CASSYSRGGTDTQYF.